The 25 T cell receptor beta chains presented below share a single source sample, sequenced in a study of cytomegalovirus exposure and HLA in healthy donors. PCR primers comprised 60 Vbeta and 13 Jbeta primers. TCRdb keeps only in-frame clones here, not all; method: immunoSEQ multiplex PCR. The data contain 90,000 to 100,000 clones, roughly 9.4% of them seen just once; the ten biggest clones take up about 5%. The sequenced material came from PBMCs. These receptors came from a man aged 50-59 years in good health and CMV-seropositive.

The rearrangement uses TRBV6-1 and TRBJ1-1; D unclear. This CDR3 region has 13 residues. The germline gives CDR1 MNHNS, CDR2 SASEGT. V was shortened by 1 base and J by 7 bases, with 10 bases between the two germline ends. In DNA, the CDR3 is TGTGCCAGCAGTGAAGTGGGAGGGTTTGAAGCTTTCTTT. This encodes CASSEVGGFEAFF.

The rearrangement links TRBV7-2 to TRBJ2-5; D possibly corresponds to TRBD1 (5 bases). CDR3 length: 12 residues. From germline, CDR1 is SGHTA and CDR2 FQGNSA. V lost 4 bases and J lost 5, with 8 bases in between. Here the CDR3 DNA reads TGTGCCAGCAGCTCCCCAGGGGAGACCCAGTACTTC. Protein sequence: CASSSPGETQYF.

The chain links TRBV7-8 to TRBJ2-7; the match to TRBD2 covers 7 bases. With V trimmed by 3 bases and J by 2 bases, 10 bases remained unmatched. This CDR3 contains 16 residues. Per the germline V gene, CDR1 is SGHVS and CDR2 is FQNEAQ. The CDR3 DNA follows: TGTGCCAGCAGCTTCGGGGTGGGGCGGGAGCCCTACGAGCAGTACTTC. Translation: CASSFGVGREPYEQYF.

V and J are TRBV5-6 and TRBJ2-5, with a weak D call TRBD1 (6 bases). This CDR3 is built from 13 residues. The germline V and J ends were trimmed by 5 bases and 4 bases, with 12 bases remaining between them. CDR1 is SGHDT and CDR2 is YYEEEE in the germline V gene. The CDR3 DNA follows: TGTGCCAGCAGTACAGGGTTTCGAGAGACCCAGTACTTC. Amino acid sequence: CASSTGFRETQYF.

This clone was counted only a few times. The rearrangement uses TRBV7-9 and TRBJ2-3; the D is unclear. Trimming removed 3 bases from V and 0 bases from J, with 13 bases in between. In germline, CDR1 is SEHNR, CDR2 FQNEAQ (reference sequence). The CDR3 spans 16 residues. The chain's CDR3 is CASSLLTTTSTDTQYF. As DNA, the CDR3 is TGTGCCAGCAGCTTGCTAACTACAACTAGCACAGATACGCAGTATTTT.

This sequence joins TRBV19 and TRBJ1-4, with a possible D match to TRBD1 (6 bases). The CDR3 is made up of 16 amino acids. Trimming removed 5 bases at V and 7 bases at J, with 20 bases between. Germline loops: CDR1 LNHDA, CDR2 SQIVND (reference sequence). CDR3 loop: CASSLSGDSHIEKLFF. The CDR3 bases are TGTGCCAGTAGTCTTTCAGGGGATTCCCACATTGAAAAACTGTTTTTT.

The chain combines TRBV7-9 with TRBJ1-1; 10 bases fit TRBD1. The germline CDR1 and CDR2 sequences are SEHNR and FQNEAQ (reference sequence). The ends lost 3 bases at V and 7 bases at J; junction bases unmatched: 8. This CDR3 is 15 amino acids long. The DNA of the CDR3 is TGTGCCAGCAGCTTGGGACAGGGGTTTGTGGGTGAAGCTTTCTTT. Translation: CASSLGQGFVGEAFF.

This chain joins TRBV4-1 and TRBJ2-1, with D possibly TRBD2 on 6 matching bases. This CDR3 spans 13 amino acids. Germline values: CDR1 MGHRA, CDR2 YSYEKL. V lost 0 bases to trimming and J lost 10 bases, with 10 bases between them. CDR3 amino acids: CASSQDRLAEQFF. The CDR3, as DNA: TGCGCCAGCAGCCAAGATAGGCTAGCGGAGCAGTTCTTC.

This clone occurred a few times. The J gene is TRBJ1-1, the V gene TRBV28, with TRBD1 matching 7 bases. CDR3 length: 17 amino acids. Germline assignment: CDR1 MDHEN and CDR2 SYDVKM. V dropped 6 bases and J dropped 1; count of bases not matched to a gene: 14. The CDR3 sequence is CASRPPWGRGENTEAFF. The CDR3 nucleotides are TGTGCCAGCAGACCCCCGTGGGGCAGGGGGGAGAACACTGAAGCTTTCTTT.

There are a few counts of this clone. The chain recombines TRBV5-1 with TRBJ2-5, with D perhaps TRBD1 (6 bases). Germline CDR1 is SGHRS and CDR2 is YFSETQ. Trimming removed 3 bases at V and 3 bases at J, with 12 bases between. This CDR3 region has 14 residues. The CDR3 bases are TGCGCCAGCAGCTGGGGACACACTGAAGAGACCCAGTACTTC. Its protein is CASSWGHTEETQYF.

The chain uses TRBV6-1 and TRBJ1-5, with D possibly TRBD1 on 5 matching bases. The CDR3 contains 14 residues. V was clipped by 8 bases and J by 3 bases, with 14 bases between them. Germline lookup yields CDR1 MNHNS and CDR2 SASEGT. CDR3 loop: CASPRGRNNQPQHF. The CDR3, as DNA: TGTGCCAGCCCTAGGGGAAGAAACAATCAGCCCCAGCATTTT.

The chain carries TRBV4-2 and TRBJ1-2, with TRBD1 matching over 7 bases. Losses at the gene ends were 4 bases for V and 6 bases for J; bases not matched to a gene: 11. CDR1 is LGHNA and CDR2 is YNFKEQ in the germline V gene. The CDR3 is made up of 15 amino acids. The CDR3 loop reads CASSPEPGGSNGYTF. The DNA for the CDR3 is TGTGCCAGCAGCCCAGAACCAGGGGGTTCAAATGGCTACACCTTC.

This clone was seen a few times. The CDR3 loop is CASSVGGRMAKALFYSNQPQHF. CDR3 DNA: TGTGCCAGCAGCGTAGGCGGGAGAATGGCCAAAGCGCTATTTTATAGCAATCAGCCCCAGCATTTT. This chain joins TRBV9 and TRBJ1-5, with unresolved D. This CDR3 spans 22 amino acids. Per the germline V gene, CDR1 is SGDLS and CDR2 is YYNGEE. Trimming took off 0 bases at V and 0 bases at J, with 28 bases between the two ends.

This clone was seen a few times. This chain links TRBV6-6 with TRBJ1-4, with TRBD1 matching over 7 bases. Germline V gene lookup returns CDR1 MNHNY and CDR2 SVGAGI (reference sequence). The CDR3 runs 13 residues. Unmatched junction bases numbered 5, after V lost 5 bases and J lost 8 bases. CDR3 protein: CASSRQGWEKLFF. DNA of the CDR3: TGTGCCAGCAGTAGACAGGGTTGGGAAAAACTGTTTTTT.

The V call is TRBV18, the J call TRBJ2-5, with D uncertain. The CDR3 sequence is 14 residues long. Between the trimmed V and J ends, which lost 1 base and 2 bases, there was a span of 8 bases. From germline, CDR1 is KGHSH and CDR2 LQKENI. The DNA of the CDR3 is TGTGCCAGCTCACCACGCCTAGATCAAGAGACCCAGTACTTC. Its protein is CASSPRLDQETQYF.

The rearrangement uses TRBV7-6 and TRBJ2-3; 8 bases are shared with TRBD2. CDR3 length equals 16 residues. The J segment lost 0 bases and the V segment lost 5 bases, leaving 7 bases of the junction unmatched. Germline-derived CDR1 and CDR2 are SGHVS and FNYEAQ. DNA of the CDR3: TGTGCCAGCAGCCCTTTAGCGGGAATTAGCACAGATACGCAGTATTTT. This translates into CASSPLAGISTDTQYF.

There are a few counts of this clone. This sequence joins TRBV7-8 and TRBJ2-7, with a weak D call TRBD1 (6 bases). V lost 0 bases, J lost 2 bases, and 11 bases lay in between. The CDR3 is 15 amino acids. The germline V gene has CDR1 SGHVS and CDR2 FQNEAQ. CDR3 nucleotides: TGTGCCAGCAGCTTAGCTGACAGGCCTGCCTACGAGCAGTACTTC. This encodes CASSLADRPAYEQYF.

The J gene is TRBJ2-5, the V gene TRBV18; 7 bases agree with TRBD2. The CDR3 spans 14 residues. Germline CDR1 reads KGHSH; CDR2 reads LQKENI. Germline trimming cut 0 bases from V and 5 bases from J; bases unmatched to any gene: 3. The CDR3 DNA reads as TGTGCCAGCTCACCACCTAGCGGGTTGGAGACCCAGTACTTC. This codes for CASSPPSGLETQYF.

This clone was seen only a few times. The chain employs TRBV5-1 and TRBJ2-3, with 7 positions matching TRBD1. Germline trimming cut 4 bases from V and 1 base from J; bases unmatched to any gene: 6. The CDR3 runs to 15 residues. Germline V gene lookup returns CDR1 SGHRS and CDR2 YFSETQ. The CDR3 coding sequence is TGCGCCAGCAGCACCGGGACAGTAGGCACAGATACGCAGTATTTT. Its translation: CASSTGTVGTDTQYF.

The chain carries TRBV5-1 and TRBJ1-2; 9 nucleotides agree with TRBD1. Germline V gene data show CDR1 as SGHRS and CDR2 as YFSETQ. There are 15 residues in the CDR3. V was pared by 6 bases and J by 3 bases, with 9 bases of the junction left unmatched. For the CDR3, the DNA is TGCGCCAGCACCTACAACAGGGGGCGGGACTATGGCTACACCTTC. Its translation is CASTYNRGRDYGYTF.

The V call is TRBV7-2, the J call TRBJ1-5, with 7 nucleotides matching TRBD1. This CDR3 has 14 residues. CDR1 and CDR2 from the germline V gene are SGHTA and FQGNSA. After removal of 4 bases from V and 9 bases from J, the junction contained 9 bases not matched to a gene. CDR3 nucleotide sequence: TGTGCCAGCAGCTCAGCAGGGGGGGAAAGGCCCCAGCATTTT. Protein product: CASSSAGGERPQHF.

Only a few counts were recorded for this clone. The genes are TRBV6-1 and TRBJ1-1, with 9 bases identical to TRBD1. The germline gives CDR1 MNHNS, CDR2 SASEGT. The CDR3 runs to 15 residues. V lost 7 bases, J lost 0 bases, and 6 bases stayed unmatched. CDR3 residues: CASTGTGRVNTEAFF. CDR3 sequence (DNA): TGTGCCAGCACCGGGACAGGGCGTGTGAACACTGAAGCTTTCTTT.

The sample holds a few counts of this clone. This chain connects TRBV27 to TRBJ2-3; possible D gene TRBD2, 7 bases. Deletions cut 3 bases from V and 2 bases from J, with 9 bases between. CDR3 length: 14 amino acids. Germline CDR1 and CDR2: MNHEY and SMNVEV (reference sequence). The CDR3 here is CASSLGGPTDTQYF. The CDR3 bases are TGTGCCAGCAGTTTGGGGGGGCCCACAGATACGCAGTATTTT.

This clone was seen only a few times. This chain uses TRBV5-8 with TRBJ1-5; D is undetermined. This CDR3 region has 13 residues. Per germline, CDR1 SGHTS and CDR2 YDEGEE. Trimming shortened V by 0 bases and J by 3 bases, and 4 bases separated the two germline ends. The CDR3 region is CASSLGLNQPQHF. The CDR3 nucleotides are TGTGCCAGCAGCTTGGGGCTCAATCAGCCCCAGCATTTT.

The chain carries TRBV19 and TRBJ2-3, with 7 bases aligning to TRBD1. J lost 5 bases, V lost 10 bases, and 12 bases had no gene match. The CDR3 runs to 14 residues. Germline V gives CDR1 LNHDA, CDR2 SQIVND (reference sequence). The CDR3 is CATGLGQLVDTQYF. The DNA for the CDR3 is TGTGCCACGGGGCTGGGACAGTTGGTAGATACGCAGTATTTT.